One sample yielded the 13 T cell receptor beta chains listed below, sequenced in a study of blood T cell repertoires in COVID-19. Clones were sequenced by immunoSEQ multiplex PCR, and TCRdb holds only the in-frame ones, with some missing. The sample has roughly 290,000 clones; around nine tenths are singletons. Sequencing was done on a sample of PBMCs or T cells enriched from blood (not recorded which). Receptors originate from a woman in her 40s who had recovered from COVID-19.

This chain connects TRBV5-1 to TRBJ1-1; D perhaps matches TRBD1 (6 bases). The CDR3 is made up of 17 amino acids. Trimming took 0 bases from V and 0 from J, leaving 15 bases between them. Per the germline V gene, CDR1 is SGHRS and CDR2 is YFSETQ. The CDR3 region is CASSLVGQGPMNTEAFF. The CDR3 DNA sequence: TGCGCCAGCAGCTTGGTCGGGCAGGGGCCTATGAACACTGAAGCTTTCTTT.

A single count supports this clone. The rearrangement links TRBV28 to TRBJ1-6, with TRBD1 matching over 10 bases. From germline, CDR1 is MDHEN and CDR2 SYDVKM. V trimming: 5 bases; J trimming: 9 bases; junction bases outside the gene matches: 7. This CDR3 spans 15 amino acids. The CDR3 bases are TGTGCCAGCAGTCCCCCGCGGGACAGGGGTTCACCCCTCCACTTT. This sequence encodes CASSPPRDRGSPLHF.

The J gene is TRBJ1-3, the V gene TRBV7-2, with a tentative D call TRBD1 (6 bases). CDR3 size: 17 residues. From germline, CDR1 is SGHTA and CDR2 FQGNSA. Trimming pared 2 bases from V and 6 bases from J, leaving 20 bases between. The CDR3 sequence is CASSLQGTSRSVNTIYF. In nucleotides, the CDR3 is TGTGCCAGCAGCTTACAGGGGACGTCCCGATCCGTAAACACCATATATTTT.

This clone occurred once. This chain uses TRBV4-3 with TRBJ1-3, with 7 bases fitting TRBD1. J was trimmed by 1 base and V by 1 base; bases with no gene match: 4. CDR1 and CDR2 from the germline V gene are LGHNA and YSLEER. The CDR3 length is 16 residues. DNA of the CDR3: TGCGCCAGCAGCCAAGGACAGGGTGGTTCTGGAAACACCATATATTTT. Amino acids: CASSQGQGGSGNTIYF.

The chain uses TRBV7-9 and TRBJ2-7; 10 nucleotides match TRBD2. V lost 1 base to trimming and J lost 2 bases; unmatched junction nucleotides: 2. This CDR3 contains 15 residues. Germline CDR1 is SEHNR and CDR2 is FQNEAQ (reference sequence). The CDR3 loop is CASSLELAGPYEQYF. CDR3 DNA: TGTGCCAGCAGCTTAGAACTAGCGGGACCCTACGAGCAGTACTTC.

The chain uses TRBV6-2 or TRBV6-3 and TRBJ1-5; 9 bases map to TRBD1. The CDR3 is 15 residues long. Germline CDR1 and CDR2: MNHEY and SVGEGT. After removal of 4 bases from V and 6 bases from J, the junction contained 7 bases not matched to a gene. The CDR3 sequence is CASSLDRGVGQPQHF. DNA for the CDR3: TGTGCCAGCAGTTTGGACAGGGGCGTCGGTCAGCCCCAGCATTTT.

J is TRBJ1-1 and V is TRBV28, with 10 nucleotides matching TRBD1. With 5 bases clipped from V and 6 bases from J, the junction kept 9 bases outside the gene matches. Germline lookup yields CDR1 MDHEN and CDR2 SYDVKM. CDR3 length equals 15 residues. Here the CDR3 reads CASSPNGQGGSEAFF. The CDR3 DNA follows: TGTGCCAGCAGTCCAAACGGACAGGGGGGATCTGAAGCTTTCTTT.

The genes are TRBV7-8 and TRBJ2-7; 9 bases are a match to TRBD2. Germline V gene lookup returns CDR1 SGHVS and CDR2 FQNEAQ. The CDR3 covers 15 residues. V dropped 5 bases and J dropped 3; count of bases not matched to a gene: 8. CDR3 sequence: CASSPAGGRVYEQYF. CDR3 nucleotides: TGTGCCAGCAGCCCCGCCGGCGGGAGGGTCTACGAGCAGTACTTC. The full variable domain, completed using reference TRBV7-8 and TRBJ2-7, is GAGVSQSPRYKVAKRGQDVALRCDPISGHVSLFWYQQALGQGPEFLTYFQNEAQLDKSGLPSDRFFAERPEGSVSTLKIQRTQQEDSAVYLCASSPAGGRVYEQYFGPGTRLTVT.

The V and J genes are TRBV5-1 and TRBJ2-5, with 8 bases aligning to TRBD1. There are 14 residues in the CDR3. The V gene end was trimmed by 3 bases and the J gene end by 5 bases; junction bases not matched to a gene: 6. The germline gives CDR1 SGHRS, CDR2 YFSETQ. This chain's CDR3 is CASSWDRTGETQYF. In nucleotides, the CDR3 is TGCGCCAGCAGCTGGGACAGGACTGGTGAGACCCAGTACTTC.

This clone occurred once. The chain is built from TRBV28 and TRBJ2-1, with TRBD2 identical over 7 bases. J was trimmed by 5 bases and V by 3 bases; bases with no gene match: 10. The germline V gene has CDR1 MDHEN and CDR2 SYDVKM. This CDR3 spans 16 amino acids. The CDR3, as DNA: TGTGCCAGCAGTTTCCTACGGACTAGTAACCACAATGAGCAGTTCTTC. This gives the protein CASSFLRTSNHNEQFF. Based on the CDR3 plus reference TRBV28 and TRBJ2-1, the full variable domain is DVKVTQSSRYLVKRTGEKVFLECVQDMDHENMFWYRQDPGLGLRLIYFSYDVKMKEKGDIPEGYSVSREKKERFSLILESASTNQTSMYLCASSFLRTSNHNEQFFGPGTRLTVL.

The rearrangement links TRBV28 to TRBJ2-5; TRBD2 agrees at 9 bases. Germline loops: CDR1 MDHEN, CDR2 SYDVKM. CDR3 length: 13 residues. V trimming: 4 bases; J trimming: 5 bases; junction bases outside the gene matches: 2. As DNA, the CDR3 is TGTGCCAGCAGTTGGACTAGCGAGGAGACCCAGTACTTC. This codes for CASSWTSEETQYF. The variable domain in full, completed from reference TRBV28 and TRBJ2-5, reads DVKVTQSSRYLVKRTGEKVFLECVQDMDHENMFWYRQDPGLGLRLIYFSYDVKMKEKGDIPEGYSVSREKKERFSLILESASTNQTSMYLCASSWTSEETQYFGPGTRLLVL.

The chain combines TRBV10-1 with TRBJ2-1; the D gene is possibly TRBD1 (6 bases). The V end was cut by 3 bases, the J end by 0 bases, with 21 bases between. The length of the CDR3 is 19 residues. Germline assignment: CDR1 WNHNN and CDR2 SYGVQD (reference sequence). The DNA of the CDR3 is TGCGCCAGCAGTGAAGCGGTGGGAGCTTCCAGGGGCTCCTACAATGAGCAGTTCTTC. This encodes CASSEAVGASRGSYNEQFF.

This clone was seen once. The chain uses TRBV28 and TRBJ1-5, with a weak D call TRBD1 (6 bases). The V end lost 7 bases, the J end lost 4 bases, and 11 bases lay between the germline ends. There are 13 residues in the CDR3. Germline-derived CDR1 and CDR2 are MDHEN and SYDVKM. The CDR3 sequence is CASTWGLNQPQHF. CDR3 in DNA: TGTGCCAGCACGTGGGGGCTAAATCAGCCCCAGCATTTT. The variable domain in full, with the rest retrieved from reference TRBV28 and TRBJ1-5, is DVKVTQSSRYLVKRTGEKVFLECVQDMDHENMFWYRQDPGLGLRLIYFSYDVKMKEKGDIPEGYSVSREKKERFSLILESASTNQTSMYLCASTWGLNQPQHFGDGTRLSIL.